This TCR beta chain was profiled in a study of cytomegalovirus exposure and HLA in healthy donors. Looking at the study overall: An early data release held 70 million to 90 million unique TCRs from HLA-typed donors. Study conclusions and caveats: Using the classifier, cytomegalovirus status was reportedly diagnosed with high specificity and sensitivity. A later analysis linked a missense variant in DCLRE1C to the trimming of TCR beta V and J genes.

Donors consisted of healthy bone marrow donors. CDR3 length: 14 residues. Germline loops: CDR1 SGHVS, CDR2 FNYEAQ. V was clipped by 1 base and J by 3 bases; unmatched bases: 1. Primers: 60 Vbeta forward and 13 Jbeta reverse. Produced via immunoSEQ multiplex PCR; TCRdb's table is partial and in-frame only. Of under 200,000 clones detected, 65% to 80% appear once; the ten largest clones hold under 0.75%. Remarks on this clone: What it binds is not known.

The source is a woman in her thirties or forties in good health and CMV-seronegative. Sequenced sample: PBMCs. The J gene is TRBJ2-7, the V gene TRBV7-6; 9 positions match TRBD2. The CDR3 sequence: CASSLGGRDYEQYF. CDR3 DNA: TGTGCCAGCAGCTTAGGCGGGAGGGACTACGAGCAGTACTTC.